This TCR beta chain was sequenced during a study of shared clonotypes between healthy human individuals. Data came from immunoSEQ multiplex PCR; TCRdb stores just in-frame clones and leaves some out. This sample has 2 million to 2.5 million clones, with 93% found just once. This clone has more than one count but fewer than ten. The ends were cut back, 2 bases at V and 11 bases at J, with 12 bases in the middle. Germline CDR1 is SGHDN and CDR2 is FVKESK. This CDR3 region has 12 residues. The sequence came from a man aged 18 to 29 in good health. Some clones in this sample may be carry-over from other donors' samples. The V gene is TRBV14, the J gene TRBJ1-1; TRBD1 is a possible D gene (6 bases). What was sequenced was naive CD4+ T cells from PBMCs. Subset given: CD45RA+ positively selected. Written as DNA, the CDR3 is TGTGCCAGCAGCCAAACCCAGGGGAGGGCTTTCTTT. Protein sequence: CASSQTQGRAFF.